This record looks at one T cell receptor (beta chain) sequence and its context. The sample belongs to a study of T cell responses to AZD1222 COVID-19 vaccine. CDR1 and CDR2 (germline): SGHVS, FQNEAQ. This CDR3 comprises 14 residues. With V trimmed by 4 bases and J by 4 bases, 5 bases remained unmatched. The table came from immunoSEQ multiplex PCR; TCRdb's copy has only in-frame clones and leaves some out. This sample has approximately 150,000 clones; around nine tenths occur once, and the top ten carry 2.5% to 3%. The material sequenced was peripheral blood, taken on day 0 of AZD1222 vaccination. V usage is TRBV7-8 and J usage is TRBJ2-5; 8 bases match TRBD2. The clonotype comes from an adult in good health. The CDR3 nucleotides read TGTGCCAGCAGCTCAGCGGGGGCAGGAGAGACCCAGTACTTC. Encoded protein: CASSSAGAGETQYF.